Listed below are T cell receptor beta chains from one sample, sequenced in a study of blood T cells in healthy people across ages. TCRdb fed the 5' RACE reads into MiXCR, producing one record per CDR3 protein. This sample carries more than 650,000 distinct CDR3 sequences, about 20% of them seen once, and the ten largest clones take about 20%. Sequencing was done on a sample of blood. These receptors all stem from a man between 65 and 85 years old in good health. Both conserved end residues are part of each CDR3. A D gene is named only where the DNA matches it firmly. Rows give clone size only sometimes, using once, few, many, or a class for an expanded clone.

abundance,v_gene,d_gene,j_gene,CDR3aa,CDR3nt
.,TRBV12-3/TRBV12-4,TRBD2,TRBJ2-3,CASSLASGWGDTQYF,TGTGCCAGCAGTTTAGCTAGCGGGTGGGGAGATACGCAGTATTTT
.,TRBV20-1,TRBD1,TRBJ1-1,CSARRQGTTLNTEAFF,TGCAGTGCTAGACGACAGGGGACTACATTGAACACTGAAGCTTTCTTT
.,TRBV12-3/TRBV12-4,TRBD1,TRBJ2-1,CASRRNRGDINEQFF,TGTGCCAGCCGGCGGAACAGGGGGGACATCAATGAGCAGTTCTTC
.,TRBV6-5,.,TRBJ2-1,CASSTGDEQFF,TGTGCCAGCAGTACGGGCGATGAGCAGTTCTTC
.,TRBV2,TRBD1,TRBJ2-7,CAHKGEDRATYEQYF,TGTGCCCACAAGGGGGAGGACAGGGCCACCTACGAGCAGTACTTC
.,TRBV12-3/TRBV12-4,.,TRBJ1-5,CASSWAAVYSNQPQHF,TGTGCCAGCAGTTGGGCGGCAGTATATAGCAATCAGCCCCAGCATTTT
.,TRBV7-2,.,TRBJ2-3,CASSLLPGSSTDTQYF,TGTGCCAGCAGCTTATTGCCAGGGTCTAGCACAGATACGCAGTATTTT
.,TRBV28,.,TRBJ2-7,CASRAGTPYEQYF,TGTGCCAGCAGGGCCGGGACACCCTACGAGCAGTACTTC
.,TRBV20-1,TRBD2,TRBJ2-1,CSARPGGRARWNEQFF,TGCAGTGCTAGGCCGGGCGGGAGGGCCCGTTGGAATGAGCAGTTCTTC
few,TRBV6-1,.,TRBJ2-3,CASKNGVTQYF,TGTGCCAGCAAGAACGGAGTAACGCAGTATTTT
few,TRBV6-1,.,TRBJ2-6,CASRELSGANVLTF,TGTGCCAGCAGGGAGCTCTCTGGGGCCAACGTCCTGACTTTC
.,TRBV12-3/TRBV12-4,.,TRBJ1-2,CASSPGVHGYTF,TGTGCCAGCAGCCCAGGGGTACATGGCTACACCTTC
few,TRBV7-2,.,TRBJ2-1,CASSLAPAGNEQFF,TGTGCCAGCAGCTTAGCGCCGGCAGGTAATGAGCAGTTCTTC
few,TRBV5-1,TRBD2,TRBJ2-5,CASTARGGRMETQYF,TGCGCCAGCACGGCTCGAGGCGGGAGGATGGAGACCCAGTACTTC
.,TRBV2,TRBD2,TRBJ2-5,CASSDWALLAGGSDQHYF,TGTGCCAGCAGTGATTGGGCCCTCCTGGCGGGGGGCTCCGACCAGCACTACTTC
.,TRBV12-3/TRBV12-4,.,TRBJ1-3,CASSLGAGAGNTIYF,TGTGCCAGCAGTTTAGGGGCAGGGGCTGGAAACACCATATATTTT
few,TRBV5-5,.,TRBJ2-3,CASSVTSSTDTQYF,TGTGCCAGCAGCGTGACTAGTTCTACAGATACGCAGTATTTT
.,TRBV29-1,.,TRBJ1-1,CSVEGAMNTEAFF,TGCAGCGTTGAGGGGGCCATGAACACTGAAGCTTTCTTT
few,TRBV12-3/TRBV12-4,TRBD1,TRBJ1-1,CASSTHRGGNTEAFF,TGTGCCAGCAGTACCCACAGGGGAGGGAACACTGAAGCTTTCTTT
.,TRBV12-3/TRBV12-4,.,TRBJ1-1,CASKSGRVAEAFF,TGTGCCAGCAAGTCAGGGAGGGTCGCTGAAGCTTTCTTT
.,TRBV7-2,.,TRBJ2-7,CASSLWARVGHEQYF,TGTGCCAGCAGCTTATGGGCTAGAGTTGGCCACGAGCAGTACTTC
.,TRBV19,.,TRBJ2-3,CASSIGPGSDTQYF,TGTGCCAGTAGTATAGGGCCAGGGTCAGATACGCAGTATTTT
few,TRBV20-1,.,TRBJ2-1,CSAGGSSSYDEQFF,TGCAGTGCTGGCGGCTCGAGCTCCTACGATGAGCAGTTCTTC
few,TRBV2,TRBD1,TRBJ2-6,CGEGALSGANVLTF,TGTGGAGAGGGGGCTCTCTCTGGGGCCAACGTCCTGACTTTC
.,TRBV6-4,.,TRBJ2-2,CASSDSRLHTGELFF,TGTGCCAGCAGTGACTCTCGACTTCACACCGGGGAGCTGTTTTTT
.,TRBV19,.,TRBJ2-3,CASSSLDGDTQYF,TGTGCCAGTAGTTCCCTGGACGGCGATACGCAGTATTTT
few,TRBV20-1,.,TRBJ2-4,CSALIWFIQYF,TGCAGTGCCCTGATTTGGTTCATTCAGTACTTC
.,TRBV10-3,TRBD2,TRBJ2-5,CAISVAGGEETQYF,TGTGCCATCAGTGTCGCGGGGGGCGAAGAGACCCAGTACTTC
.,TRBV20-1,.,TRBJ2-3,CSARVLDTQYF,TGCAGTGCTAGAGTATTAGATACGCAGTATTTT
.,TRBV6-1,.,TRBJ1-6,CASSHRRQDRSPLHF,TGTGCCAGCTCGCATCGACGACAGGATCGATCACCCCTCCACTTT
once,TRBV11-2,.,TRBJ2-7,CASSLVGLQYF,TGTGCCAGCAGCTTAGTTGGTCTGCAGTACTTC
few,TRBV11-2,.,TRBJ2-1,CASSLDGLRHNEQFF,TGTGCCAGCAGCTTAGATGGACTTCGTCACAATGAGCAGTTCTTC
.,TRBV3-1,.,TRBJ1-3,CASSQTLSGNTIYF,TGTGCCAGCAGCCAAACGCTCTCTGGAAACACCATATATTTT
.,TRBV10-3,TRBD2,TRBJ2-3,CAIRPGLGRLTDTQYF,TGTGCCATCAGGCCGGGACTAGGACGCCTCACAGATACGCAGTATTTT
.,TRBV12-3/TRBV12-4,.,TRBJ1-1,CASSLLGRSTEAFF,TGTGCCAGCAGTTTGTTAGGACGCAGCACTGAAGCTTTCTTT
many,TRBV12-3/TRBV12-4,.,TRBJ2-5,CASSPLISETQYF,TGTGCCAGCAGTCCCCTGATCAGTGAGACCCAGTACTTC
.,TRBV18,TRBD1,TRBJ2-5,CASSPGQGALNQQYF,TGTGCCAGCTCACCCGGACAGGGGGCATTGAACCAGCAGTACTTC
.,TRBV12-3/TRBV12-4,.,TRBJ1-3,CASSPTATGSGNTIYF,TGTGCCAGCAGTCCGACCGCAACAGGCTCTGGAAACACCATATATTTT
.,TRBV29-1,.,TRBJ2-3,CSVRGQGRITDTQYF,TGCAGCGTTCGAGGGCAGGGACGGATCACAGATACGCAGTATTTT
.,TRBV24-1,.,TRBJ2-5,CATSRGQFQETQYF,TGTGCCACCAGCCGAGGACAATTTCAAGAGACCCAGTACTTC
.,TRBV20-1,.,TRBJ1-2,CSVVSGSWGYTF,TGCAGTGTTGTTTCAGGGTCTTGGGGCTACACCTTC
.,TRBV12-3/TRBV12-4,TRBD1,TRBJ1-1,CASSLRHRGPEAFF,TGTGCCAGCAGTTTACGGCATAGGGGGCCTGAAGCTTTCTTT
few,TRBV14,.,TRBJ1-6,CASSHKDGNSPLHF,TGTGCCAGCAGCCATAAAGACGGGAATTCACCCCTCCACTTT
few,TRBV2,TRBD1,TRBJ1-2,CASSGTASYGYTF,TGTGCCAGCAGCGGGACAGCCTCCTATGGCTACACCTTC
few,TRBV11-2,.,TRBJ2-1,CASTGAKWEQFF,TGTGCCAGCACGGGAGCTAAATGGGAGCAGTTCTTC
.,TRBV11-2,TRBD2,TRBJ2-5,CASSTRAGDPGETQYF,TGTGCCAGCAGCACCAGAGCGGGAGATCCTGGAGAGACCCAGTACTTC
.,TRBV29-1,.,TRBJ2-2,CSVGVLGWATGELFF,TGCAGCGTTGGGGTCCTGGGGTGGGCCACCGGGGAGCTGTTTTTT
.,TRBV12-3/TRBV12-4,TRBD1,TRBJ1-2,CASRVTGEGGYTF,TGTGCCAGCAGGGTGACAGGGGAGGGTGGCTACACCTTC
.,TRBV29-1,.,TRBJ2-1,CSVEGGGNEQFF,TGCAGCGTTGAGGGAGGGGGAAATGAGCAGTTCTTC
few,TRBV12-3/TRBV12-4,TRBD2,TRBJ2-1,CASSSPLAESPYNEQFF,TGTGCCAGCAGTTCCCCCCTAGCGGAGTCTCCTTACAATGAGCAGTTCTTC
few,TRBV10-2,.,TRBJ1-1,CASSELRGPAEAFF,TGCGCCAGCAGTGAACTCAGGGGCCCCGCTGAAGCTTTCTTT
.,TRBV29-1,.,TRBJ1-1,CSVEGPSDWNTEAFF,TGCAGCGTTGAAGGCCCCTCGGACTGGAACACTGAAGCTTTCTTT
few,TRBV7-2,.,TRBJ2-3,CASSPAQINTDTQYF,TGTGCCAGCAGCCCCGCCCAGATTAACACAGATACGCAGTATTTT
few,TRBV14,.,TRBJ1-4,CASSPLDGDGSEKLFF,TGTGCCAGCAGCCCCCTCGACGGGGACGGGAGTGAAAAACTGTTTTTT
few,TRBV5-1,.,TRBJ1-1,CASSQMDPTMNTEAFF,TGCGCCAGCAGCCAAATGGATCCGACAATGAACACTGAAGCTTTCTTT
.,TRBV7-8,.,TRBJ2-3,CASSLSRASDTQYF,TGTGCCAGCAGCTTAAGCAGGGCCTCAGATACGCAGTATTTT